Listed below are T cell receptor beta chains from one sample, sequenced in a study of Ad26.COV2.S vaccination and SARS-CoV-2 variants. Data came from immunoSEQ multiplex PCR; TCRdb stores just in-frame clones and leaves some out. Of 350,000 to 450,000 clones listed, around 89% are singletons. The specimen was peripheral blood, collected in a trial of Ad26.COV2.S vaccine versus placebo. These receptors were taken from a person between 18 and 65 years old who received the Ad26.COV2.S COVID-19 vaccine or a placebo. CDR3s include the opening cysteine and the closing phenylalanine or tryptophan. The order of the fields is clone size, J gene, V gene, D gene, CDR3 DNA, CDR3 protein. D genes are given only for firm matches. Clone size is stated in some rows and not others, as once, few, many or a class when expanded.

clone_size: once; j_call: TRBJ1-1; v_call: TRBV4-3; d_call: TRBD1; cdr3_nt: TGCGCCAGCAGCCAAGATAGTGGTGGACAGGAGGAAGCTTTCTTT; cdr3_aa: CASSQDSGGQEEAFF
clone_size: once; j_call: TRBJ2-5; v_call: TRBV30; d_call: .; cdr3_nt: TGTGCCTGTGAGGTGGGGGAGACCCAGTACTTC; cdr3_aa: CACEVGETQYF
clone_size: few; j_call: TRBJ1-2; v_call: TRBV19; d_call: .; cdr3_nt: TGTGCCAGTAGTATGGGGTCAGGCTACACCTTC; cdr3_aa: CASSMGSGYTF
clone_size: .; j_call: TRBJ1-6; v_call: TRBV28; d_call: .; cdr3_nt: TGTGCCATACAGGGTATTAATTCACCCCTCCACTTT; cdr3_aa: CAIQGINSPLHF
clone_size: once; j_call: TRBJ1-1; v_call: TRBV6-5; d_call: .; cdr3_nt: TGTGCCAGCAGGTGGACAGCGTTATCTGAAGCTTTCTTT; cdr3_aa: CASRWTALSEAFF
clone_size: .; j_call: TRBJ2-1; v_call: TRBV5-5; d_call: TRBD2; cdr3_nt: TGTGCCAGCAGCTTGTCCGGGACTAGTATCTATGAGCAGTTCTTC; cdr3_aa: CASSLSGTSIYEQFF
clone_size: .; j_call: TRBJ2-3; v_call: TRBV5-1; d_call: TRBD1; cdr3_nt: TGCGCCGGGCGACGGACAGGGGGATACACAGATACGCAGTATTTT; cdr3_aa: CAGRRTGGYTDTQYF
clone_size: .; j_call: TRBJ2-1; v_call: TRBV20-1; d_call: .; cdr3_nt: TGCAGTGGAGGGGGCTACAATGAGCAGTTCTTC; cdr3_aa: CSGGGYNEQFF
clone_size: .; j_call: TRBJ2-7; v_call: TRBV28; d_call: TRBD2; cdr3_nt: TGTGCCAGCAAAGGTAATTTAGCGGGAGTCAAGAACTTC; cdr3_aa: CASKGNLAGVKNF
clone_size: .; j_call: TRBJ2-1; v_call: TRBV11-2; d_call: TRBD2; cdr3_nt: TGTGCCAGCAGCTTAGAGGACGGGAGGGCCCCGCGGGAGCAGTTCTTC; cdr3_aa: CASSLEDGRAPREQFF
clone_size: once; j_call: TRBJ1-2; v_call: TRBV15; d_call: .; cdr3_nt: TGTGCCACCAGCGGGGGAGGGGGCTATGGCTACACCTTC; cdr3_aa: CATSGGGGYGYTF
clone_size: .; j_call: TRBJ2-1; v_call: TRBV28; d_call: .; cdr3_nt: TGTGCCAGCAGTTTGGCGGGAAGCTCCTACAATGAGCAGTTCTTC; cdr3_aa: CASSLAGSSYNEQFF
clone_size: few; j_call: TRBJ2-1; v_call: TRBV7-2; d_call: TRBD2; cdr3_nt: TGTGCCAGCAGCTTAACTAGCGGGAGGAATGAGCAGTTCTTC; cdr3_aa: CASSLTSGRNEQFF
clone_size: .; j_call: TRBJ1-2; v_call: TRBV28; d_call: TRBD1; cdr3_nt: TGTGCCATCCACAACTCGGACAGGGAGGGCGATGGCTACACCTTC; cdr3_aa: CAIHNSDREGDGYTF
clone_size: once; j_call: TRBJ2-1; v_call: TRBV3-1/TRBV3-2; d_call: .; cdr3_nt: TGTGCCAGCAGCCCCCCCCCAGGAGCGGGCTCCTACAATGAGCAGTTCTTC; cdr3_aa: CASSPPPGAGSYNEQFF
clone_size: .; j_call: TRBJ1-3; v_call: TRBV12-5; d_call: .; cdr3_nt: TGTGCTAGTGGAGGGGGAAGTAATTTT; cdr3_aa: CASGGGSNF
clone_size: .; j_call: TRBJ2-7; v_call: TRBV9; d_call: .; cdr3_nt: TGTGCCAGCAGCGTAGATCAGGGAAACGAGCAGTACTTC; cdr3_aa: CASSVDQGNEQYF